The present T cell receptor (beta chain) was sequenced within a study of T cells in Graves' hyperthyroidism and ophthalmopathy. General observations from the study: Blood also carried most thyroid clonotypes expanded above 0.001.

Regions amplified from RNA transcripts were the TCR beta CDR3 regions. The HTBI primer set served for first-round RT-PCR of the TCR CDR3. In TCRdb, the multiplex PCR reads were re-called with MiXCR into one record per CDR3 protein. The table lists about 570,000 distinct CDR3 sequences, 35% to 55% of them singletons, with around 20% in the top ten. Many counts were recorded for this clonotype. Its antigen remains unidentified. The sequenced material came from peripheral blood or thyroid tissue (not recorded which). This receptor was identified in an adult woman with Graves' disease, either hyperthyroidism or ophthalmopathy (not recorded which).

CDR3 protein: CASSMYARPEAFF. The CDR3 coding sequence is TGTGCCAGTAGTATGTATGCTAGACCTGAAGCTTTCTTT. This rearrangement joins TRBV19 to TRBJ1-1; no reliable D call. V dropped 3 bases and J dropped 6 bases, with 11 bases sitting between them. The germline V gene has CDR1 LNHDA and CDR2 SQIVND (reference sequence). CDR3 size: 13 residues.